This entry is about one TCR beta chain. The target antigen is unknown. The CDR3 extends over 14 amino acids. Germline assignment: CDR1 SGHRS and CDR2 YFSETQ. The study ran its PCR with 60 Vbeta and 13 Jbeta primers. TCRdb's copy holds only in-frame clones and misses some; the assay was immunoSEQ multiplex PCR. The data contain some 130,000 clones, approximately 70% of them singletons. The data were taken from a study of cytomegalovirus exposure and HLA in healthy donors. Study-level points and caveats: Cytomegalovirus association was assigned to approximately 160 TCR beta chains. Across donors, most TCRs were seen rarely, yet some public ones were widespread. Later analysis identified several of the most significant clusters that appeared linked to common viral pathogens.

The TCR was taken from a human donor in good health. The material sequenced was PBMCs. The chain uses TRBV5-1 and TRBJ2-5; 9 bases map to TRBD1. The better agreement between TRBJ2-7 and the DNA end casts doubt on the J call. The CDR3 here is CASSLGTGAYEQYF. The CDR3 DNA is TGCGCCAGCAGCTTGGGGACAGGGGCCTACGAGCAGTACTTC.